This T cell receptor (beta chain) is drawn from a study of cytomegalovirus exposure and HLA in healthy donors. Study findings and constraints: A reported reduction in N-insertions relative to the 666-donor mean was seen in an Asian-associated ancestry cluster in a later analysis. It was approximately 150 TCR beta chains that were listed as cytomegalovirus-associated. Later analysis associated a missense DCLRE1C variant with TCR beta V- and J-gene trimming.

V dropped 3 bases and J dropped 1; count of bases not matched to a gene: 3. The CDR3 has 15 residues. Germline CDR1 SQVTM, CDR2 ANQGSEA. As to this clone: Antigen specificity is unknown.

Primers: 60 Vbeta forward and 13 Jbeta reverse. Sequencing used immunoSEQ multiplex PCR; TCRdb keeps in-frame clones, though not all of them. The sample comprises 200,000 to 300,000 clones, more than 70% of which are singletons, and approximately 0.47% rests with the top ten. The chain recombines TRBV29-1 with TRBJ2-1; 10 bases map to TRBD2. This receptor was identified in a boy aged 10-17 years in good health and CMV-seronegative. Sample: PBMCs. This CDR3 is CSVESSGSSYNEQFF. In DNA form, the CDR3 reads TGCAGCGTTGAGTCTAGCGGGAGTTCCTACAATGAGCAGTTCTTC.